The rows below give T cell receptor beta chains drawn from one sample of a study of TIL therapy for anti-PD-1-resistant metastatic lung cancer. Only in-frame clones appear in the TCRdb table, and some are missing; sequencing was by immunoSEQ multiplex PCR. The data hold approximately 45,000 clones, with 79% observed a single time. Sequenced material: blood, taken at baseline. The receptors were gathered from a man between 70 and 80 years old with non-small cell lung cancer. Both conserved end residues are part of each CDR3. The D gene is left open where the match is weak. A row's size may be missing; if present it is once, few, many or a size class.

j_call clone_size v_call d_call cdr3_nt cdr3_aa
TRBJ2-2 . TRBV28 TRBD1 TGTGCCAGCAGCCTCCAGGGGGCGAACACCGGGGAGCTGTTTTTT CASSLQGANTGELFF
TRBJ2-7 . TRBV7-2 TRBD1 TGTGCCAGCAGCTTAGGATACCAGACAGGGGGCGGGGGATACGAGCAGTACTTC CASSLGYQTGGGGYEQYF
TRBJ1-1 . TRBV6-4 . TGTGCCAGCAGTCTAGAAGGGAACACTGAAGCTTTCTTT CASSLEGNTEAFF
TRBJ2-3 . TRBV7-2 . TGTGCCAGCAGCTTAGCGGTCAGACGAGCAGATACGCAGTATTTT CASSLAVRRADTQYF
TRBJ2-7 few TRBV6-5 TRBD1 TGTGCCAGCAGACCGGGACAGGGGATCTACGAGCAGTACTTC CASRPGQGIYEQYF
TRBJ2-2 . TRBV5-1 TRBD1 TGCGCCAGCAGCACCGGGACAGTTAACACCGGGGAGCTGTTTTTT CASSTGTVNTGELFF
TRBJ1-2 . TRBV11-2 TRBD1 TGTGCCAGCAGCTTATCTCGGACAGGGTCCGCCTATGGCTACACCTTC CASSLSRTGSAYGYTF
TRBJ1-2 . TRBV6-4 . TGTGCCAGCAGTGACACCTATGGCTACACCTTC CASSDTYGYTF
TRBJ2-7 . TRBV30 . TGTGCCTGGAGTCTGGGCGACTCCTACGAGCAGTACTTC CAWSLGDSYEQYF
TRBJ2-7 . TRBV30 TRBD1 TGTGCCTCCTCGACAGGGGCCTACGAGCAGTACTTC CASSTGAYEQYF
TRBJ1-3 . TRBV7-2 . TGTGCCAGCAGCCCGGGGACTGGGAGAAACACCATATATTTT CASSPGTGRNTIYF
TRBJ1-5 . TRBV19 TRBD1 TGTGCCAGTAGCATAGTGGCAGGGGGGGGCAATCAGCCCCAGCATTTT CASSIVAGGGNQPQHF
TRBJ1-2 . TRBV5-1 TRBD1 TGCGCCAGCAGCACCGACAGGGGAAAAGGCTACACCTTC CASSTDRGKGYTF
TRBJ2-1 . TRBV2 . TGTGCCAGCATGGGCTACTACAATGAGCAGTTCTTC CASMGYYNEQFF
TRBJ2-6 . TRBV5-1 . TGCGCCAGCAGCCCCGGCGACAACTCTGGGGCCAACGTCCTGACTTTC CASSPGDNSGANVLTF
TRBJ1-4 . TRBV2 . TGTGCCAGCAGTGAAATCGGGGCTACTAATGAAAAACTGTTTTTT CASSEIGATNEKLFF
TRBJ2-5 . TRBV6-5 . TGTGCCAGCAGTTCCCAGCAGACCCAGTACTTC CASSSQQTQYF
TRBJ2-2 few TRBV30 TRBD2 TGTGCCTGGACGGGACTAGCGAACGGGGAGCTGTTTTTT CAWTGLANGELFF
TRBJ2-7 . TRBV16 TRBD1 TGTGCCAGCAGCCCGCCGGACAGGGGAACGCACGAGCAGTACTTC CASSPPDRGTHEQYF
TRBJ2-3 . TRBV4-1 TRBD2 TGCGCCAGCAGCCAAGATTATAGCGGGAGAGACGATACGCAGTATTTT CASSQDYSGRDDTQYF
TRBJ2-6 . TRBV2 TRBD2 TGTGCCAGCAGTGCGGGGGGATACTCCTCTGGGGCCAACGTCCTGACTTTC CASSAGGYSSGANVLTF